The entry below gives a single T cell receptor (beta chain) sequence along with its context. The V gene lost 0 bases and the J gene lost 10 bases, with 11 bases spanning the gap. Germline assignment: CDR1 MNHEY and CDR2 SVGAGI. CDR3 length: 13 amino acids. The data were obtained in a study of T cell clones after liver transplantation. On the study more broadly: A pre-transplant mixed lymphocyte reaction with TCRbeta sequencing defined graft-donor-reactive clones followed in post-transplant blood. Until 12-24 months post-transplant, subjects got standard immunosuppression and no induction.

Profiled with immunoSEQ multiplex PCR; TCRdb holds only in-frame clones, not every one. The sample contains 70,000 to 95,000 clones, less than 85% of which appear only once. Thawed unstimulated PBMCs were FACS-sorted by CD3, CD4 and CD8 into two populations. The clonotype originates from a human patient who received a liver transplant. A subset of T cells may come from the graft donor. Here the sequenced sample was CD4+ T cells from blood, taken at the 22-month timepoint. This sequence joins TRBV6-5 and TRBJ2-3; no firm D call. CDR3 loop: CASSYSFLRAQYF. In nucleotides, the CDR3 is TGTGCCAGCAGTTACTCGTTCTTGCGCGCGCAGTATTTT.